The 6 T cell receptor beta chains below all came from one sample that was sequenced in a study of blood T cell repertoires in COVID-19. Libraries were prepared by immunoSEQ multiplex PCR; TCRdb keeps only in-frame clonotypes and omits some of them. The sample includes 250,000 to 400,000 clones, 89% seen only once; the top ten take approximately 5%. The sample comprised PBMCs or T cells enriched from blood (not recorded which). The receptor source for this set is a man in his sixties who had recovered from COVID-19.

J is TRBJ2-1 and V is TRBV18; 8 bases are shared with TRBD1. CDR1 is KGHSH, CDR2 LQKENI, per germline. The trim removed 4 bases at V and 5 bases at J, leaving 7 bases unmatched. CDR3 length equals 15 residues. The DNA for the CDR3 is TGTGCCAGCTCACATGGACAGGGTGTGGACAATGAGCAGTTCTTC. Translation: CASSHGQGVDNEQFF.

The rearrangement uses TRBV3-1 (or the pseudogene TRBV3-2) and TRBJ1-2, with TRBD1 matching 9 bases. Germline lookup yields CDR1 LGHDT and CDR2 YNNKEL (reference sequence). The V and J ends lost 1 base and 0 bases, in that order; junction bases with no gene match: 6. This CDR3 is 17 amino acids long. CDR3 sequence reads: CASSQAMGQGSNYGYTF. CDR3 DNA: TGTGCCAGCAGCCAAGCCATGGGACAGGGTTCTAACTATGGCTACACCTTC.

J is TRBJ2-5 and V is TRBV10-3; the D gene is possibly TRBD2 (8 bases). CDR1 and CDR2 (germline): ENHRY, SYGVKD. Trimming removed 6 bases from V and 3 bases from J, with 23 bases in between. The length of the CDR3 is 17 residues. CDR3 sequence (DNA): TGTGCCATCAGCTCTGAGAGGGGTAGCGGGACAGAAGAGACCCAGTACTTC. It is translated as CAISSERGSGTEETQYF.

CDR3 sequence (DNA): TGTGCCAGCAGCGGACAGGGGTCGAACACCGGGGAGCTGTTTTTT. This encodes CASSGQGSNTGELFF. V is TRBV9 and J is TRBJ2-2, with 8 bases matching TRBD1. V dropped 3 bases and J dropped 0; count of bases not matched to a gene: 1. This CDR3 is built from 15 residues. Germline V lookup: CDR1 SGDLS, CDR2 YYNGEE.

This clone has a single count. The rearrangement uses TRBV28 and TRBJ2-7; 13 nucleotides agree with TRBD2. Germline CDR1 and CDR2: MDHEN and SYDVKM. This CDR3 spans 15 amino acids. Trimming took 8 bases from V and 5 from J; bases not matched to a gene: 9. DNA of the CDR3: TGTGCCAGCTCCCCTCAGGGGACTAGCGGGAACGAGCAGTACTTC. This translates into CASSPQGTSGNEQYF.

The chain is built from TRBV4-2 and TRBJ1-1; D unresolved. This CDR3 contains 19 residues. From germline, CDR1 is LGHNA and CDR2 YNFKEQ. Trimming shortened V by 1 base and J by 1 base, and 22 bases separated the two germline ends. The DNA for the CDR3 is TGTGCCAGCAGCCAAGGATGGAGATGGACGGACTATCGGAACACTGAAGCTTTCTTT. It encodes CASSQGWRWTDYRNTEAFF.